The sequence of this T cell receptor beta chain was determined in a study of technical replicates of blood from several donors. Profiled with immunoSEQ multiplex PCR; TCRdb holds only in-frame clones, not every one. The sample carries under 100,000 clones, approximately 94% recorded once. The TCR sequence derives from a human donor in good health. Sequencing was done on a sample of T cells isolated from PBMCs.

The CDR3 nucleotides read TGTGCCAGCAGTTTAAGTTTCAGTAACCAGGCCAAGGGGACTGAAGCTTTCTTT. Translating gives CASSLSFSNQAKGTEAFF. The chain is built from TRBV28 and TRBJ1-1; D possibly corresponds to TRBD1 (5 bases). CDR1 and CDR2 (germline): MDHEN, SYDVKM. This CDR3 is built from 18 residues. V lost 2 bases, J lost 5 bases, and 24 bases lay in between.